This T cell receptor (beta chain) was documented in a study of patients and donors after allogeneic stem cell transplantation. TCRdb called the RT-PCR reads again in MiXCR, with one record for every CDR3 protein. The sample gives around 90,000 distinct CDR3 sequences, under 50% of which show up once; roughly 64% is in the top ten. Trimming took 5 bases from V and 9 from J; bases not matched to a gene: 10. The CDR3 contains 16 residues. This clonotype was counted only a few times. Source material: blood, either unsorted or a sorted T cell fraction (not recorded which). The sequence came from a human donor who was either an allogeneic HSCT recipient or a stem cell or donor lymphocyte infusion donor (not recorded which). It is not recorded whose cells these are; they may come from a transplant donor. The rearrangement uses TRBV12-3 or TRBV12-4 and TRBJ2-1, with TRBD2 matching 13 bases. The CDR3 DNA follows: TGTGCCAGCAGTCTCGTTACTAGCGGGAGGGCGCGTGAGCAGTTCTTC. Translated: CASSLVTSGRAREQFF.